Presented here are 27 T cell receptor beta chains from one specimen sequenced in a study of control samples from healthy donors and cancer patients. The method was immunoSEQ multiplex PCR; TCRdb's version includes in-frame clones alone and lacks a portion of them. The table has about 130,000 clones, 85% to 95% seen once. Sequencing input: PBMCs. These receptor sequences come from a man in his 60s with colorectal cancer.

V and J are TRBV9 and TRBJ2-5; D is unresolved. This CDR3 comprises 14 residues. CDR1 SGDLS and CDR2 YYNGEE come from the germline V gene. Trimming cost V 0 bases and J 1 base, with 7 bases left between them. The CDR3: CASSVGVSQETQYF. The CDR3 coding sequence is TGTGCCAGCAGCGTAGGAGTCTCCCAAGAGACCCAGTACTTC.

The V call is TRBV7-9, the J call TRBJ2-7, with D uncertain. CDR3 length: 15 amino acids. V lost 3 bases, J lost 5 bases, and 17 bases lay in between. The V gene's germline CDR1 is SEHNR and CDR2 FQNEAQ (reference sequence). The CDR3 loop reads CASSLAVSAFHEQYF. The CDR3 bases are TGTGCCAGCAGCTTGGCAGTTTCGGCTTTCCACGAGCAGTACTTC.

This clone was picked up one time. V and J are TRBV5-6 and TRBJ2-1; D is unclear. The CDR3 extends over 13 amino acids. Trimming removed 4 bases from V and 9 bases from J, with 14 bases in between. CDR1 and CDR2 from the germline V gene are SGHDT and YYEEEE. The chain's CDR3 is CASSRAGRSEQFF. In DNA, the CDR3 is TGTGCCAGCAGCCGGGCCGGCCGGAGTGAGCAGTTCTTC. The full variable domain, its missing parts supplied by reference TRBV5-6 and TRBJ2-1, is DAGVTQSPTHLIKTRGQQVTLRCSPKSGHDTVSWYQQALGQGPQFIFQYYEEEERQRGNFPDRFSGHQFPNYSSELNVNALLLGDSALYLCASSRAGRSEQFFGPGTRLTVL.

The chain has TRBV6-5 and TRBJ2-5; possibly TRBD1 or TRBD2 for D (6 bases each). Per the germline V gene, CDR1 is MNHEY and CDR2 is SVGAGI. CDR3 length: 16 amino acids. Trimming took 4 bases from V and 2 from J, leaving 17 bases between them. For the CDR3, the DNA is TGTGCCAGCAGTTCAAAGTGGGGGGCCGGACAAGAGACCCAGTACTTC. Its protein is CASSSKWGAGQETQYF.

The rearrangement joins TRBV7-2 to TRBJ2-2, with TRBD1 matching 7 bases. The CDR3 extends over 15 amino acids. Germline trimming cut 5 bases from V and 3 bases from J; bases unmatched to any gene: 6. Per germline, CDR1 SGHTA and CDR2 FQGNSA. The CDR3 DNA is TGTGCCAGCAGCCCCAGGGGGTTTGACACCGGGGAGCTGTTTTTT. Translating it yields CASSPRGFDTGELFF.

This chain connects TRBV6-5 to TRBJ1-2, with unresolved D. The CDR3 has 14 residues. The ends were cut back, 6 bases at V and 5 bases at J, with 16 bases in the middle. In germline, CDR1 is MNHEY, CDR2 SVGAGI. The CDR3 DNA follows: TGTGCCAGCAGGGACCCCGGGCAACCTTATGGCTACACCTTC. Residues: CASRDPGQPYGYTF.

This clone has just one count. This chain uses TRBV6-6 with TRBJ1-6; a possible D gene is TRBD1 (5 bases). Germline lookup yields CDR1 MNHNY and CDR2 SVGAGI (reference sequence). The CDR3 is 15 residues long. With 5 bases removed from V and 4 bases from J, the gap between germline ends came to 12 bases. CDR3 residues: CASSGGDPYNSPLHF. Written as DNA, the CDR3 is TGTGCCAGCAGTGGGGGGGACCCTTATAATTCACCCCTCCACTTT.

The rearrangement joins TRBV6-2 or TRBV6-3 to TRBJ1-5; 9 bases align to TRBD1. V lost 2 bases to trimming and J lost 0 bases; unmatched junction nucleotides: 8. Germline loops: CDR1 MNHEY, CDR2 SVGEGT. The CDR3 runs 18 residues. In nucleotides, the CDR3 is TGTGCCAGCAGTTACGAGTGGGACAGGGCTATTAGCAATCAGCCCCAGCATTTT. It yields the protein CASSYEWDRAISNQPQHF.

The chain is built from TRBV4-1 and TRBJ2-7, with D possibly being TRBD1 (6 bases). From germline, CDR1 is MGHRA and CDR2 YSYEKL. The CDR3 has 15 residues. With 2 bases removed from V and 5 bases from J, the gap between germline ends came to 16 bases. CDR3 nucleotide sequence: TGCGCCAGCAGCCAAACCCCCCGGACAGAGGACGAGCAGTACTTC. Translated, it gives CASSQTPRTEDEQYF.

As for this clone: Different DNA sequences within this sample yield the same CDR3. The V and J genes are TRBV12-3 or TRBV12-4 and TRBJ2-3; D is ambiguous. The CDR3 runs 11 residues. With 3 bases removed from V and 5 bases from J, the gap between germline ends came to 3 bases. The CDR3 region is CASSFGDTQYF. DNA of the CDR3: TGTGCCAGCAGTTTCGGAGATACGCAGTATTTT.

Only one count was recorded for this clone. J is TRBJ1-2 and V is TRBV5-1, with D hard to call. The CDR3 length is 15 residues. Trimming removed 6 bases from V and 6 bases from J, with 21 bases in between. The V gene's germline CDR1 is SGHRS and CDR2 YFSETQ. The DNA for the CDR3 is TGCGCCAGCACCCCGCTACCAGGCCCAATCGATGGCTACACCTTC. It translates to CASTPLPGPIDGYTF. The variable domain in full, with the rest retrieved from reference TRBV5-1 and TRBJ1-2, is KAGVTQTPRYLIKTRGQQVTLSCSPISGHRSVSWYQQTPGQGLQFLFEYFSETQRNKGNFPGRFSGRQFSNSRSEMNVSTLELGDSALYLCASTPLPGPIDGYTFGSGTRLTVV.

This sequence joins TRBV5-1 and TRBJ1-2; a weak D match, TRBD1 (5 bases). This CDR3 has 16 amino acids. The V gene lost 4 bases and the J gene lost 7 bases, with 23 bases spanning the gap. From germline, CDR1 is SGHRS and CDR2 YFSETQ. This chain's CDR3 is CASSPVATSRRGGYTF. In DNA form, the CDR3 reads TGCGCCAGCAGCCCTGTAGCTACATCCAGAAGGGGTGGCTACACCTTC.

The chain has TRBV10-1 and TRBJ2-7; D is undetermined. V lost 10 bases, J lost 4 bases, and 5 bases lay in between. Per germline, CDR1 WNHNN and CDR2 SYGVQD (reference sequence). This CDR3 region has 9 residues. The CDR3 is CATQYEQYF. The CDR3 nucleotides read TGCGCCACCCAGTACGAGCAGTACTTC.

The chain combines TRBV5-4 with TRBJ2-5; D gene uncertain. Germline CDR1 reads SGHNT; CDR2 reads YYREEE (reference sequence). CDR3 length: 15 amino acids. V was shortened by 1 base and J by 7 bases, with 17 bases between the two germline ends. CDR3 loop: CASSLSGVGSGTQYF. CDR3 coding DNA: TGTGCCAGCAGCTTGAGTGGAGTGGGAAGTGGGACCCAGTACTTC. The full variable domain, in which reference TRBV5-4 and TRBJ2-5 provide the parts outside the CDR3, is ETGVTQSPTHLIKTRGQQVTLRCSSQSGHNTVSWYQQALGQGPQFIFQYYREEENGRGNFPPRFSGLQFPNYSSELNVNALELDDSALYLCASSLSGVGSGTQYFGPGTRLLVL.

This sequence joins TRBV2 and TRBJ1-3; tentative D call: TRBD1 (6 bases). The CDR3 totals 16 residues. Germline V gene lookup returns CDR1 SNHLY and CDR2 FYNNEI. V shed 8 bases and J shed 2 bases, with 19 bases lying between them. The CDR3 here is CASLPQQGTAGNTIYF. In nucleotides, the CDR3 is TGTGCCAGCCTACCCCAACAGGGAACGGCTGGAAACACCATATATTTT.

The rearrangement links TRBV19 to TRBJ2-2; D ambiguous. The CDR3 has 15 residues. Germline-derived CDR1 and CDR2 are LNHDA and SQIVND (reference sequence). Trimming cost V 1 base and J 4 bases, with 10 bases left between them. In DNA form, the CDR3 reads TGTGCCAGTAGTATAGCGGGCCGACGCACCGGGGAGCTGTTTTTT. Protein product: CASSIAGRRTGELFF.

The table lists this clone with a count of one. The chain is built from TRBV10-3 and TRBJ2-5; D unresolved. The germline V gene has CDR1 ENHRY and CDR2 SYGVKD. This CDR3 is 13 amino acids long. V dropped 3 bases and J dropped 5 bases, with 10 bases sitting between them. The CDR3 DNA reads as TGTGCCATCAGTGATGGGATCCAGGAGACCCAGTACTTC. Protein: CAISDGIQETQYF.

The chain carries TRBV29-1 and TRBJ2-2; a weak D match, TRBD2 (6 bases). The CDR3 runs to 15 residues. Germline V gene sequence: CDR1 SQVTM, CDR2 ANQGSEA. With 1 base removed from V and 0 bases from J, the gap between germline ends came to 9 bases. The CDR3 sequence is CSVEGRGPNTGELFF. CDR3 DNA: TGCAGCGTTGAAGGGCGGGGACCGAACACCGGGGAGCTGTTTTTT.

This chain connects TRBV30 to TRBJ1-1; D is undetermined. Trimming cost V 1 base and J 10 bases, with 10 bases left between them. Germline CDR1 GTSNPN, CDR2 SVGIG (reference sequence). This CDR3 is built from 11 residues. CDR3 nucleotide sequence: TGTGCCTGGAGTGCCAAAGCGCGAGCTTTCTTT. This translates into CAWSAKARAFF.

This clone came up once. The chain is built from TRBV28 and TRBJ2-7; 8 nucleotides align to TRBD1. Losses at the gene ends were 6 bases for V and 5 bases for J; bases not matched to a gene: 12. The CDR3 is 15 residues long. Germline V gene lookup returns CDR1 MDHEN and CDR2 SYDVKM. The CDR3 coding sequence is TGTGCCAGCAGCCTGGGACAGGAGCCCTTCGACGAGCAGTACTTC. Encoded protein: CASSLGQEPFDEQYF.

The genes are TRBV11-2 and TRBJ2-2, with 7 bases that match TRBD2. Germline CDR1 and CDR2: SGHAT and FQNNGV. Trimming removed 2 bases from V and 5 bases from J; junction bases left unmatched: 5. The length of the CDR3 is 15 residues. For the CDR3, the DNA is TGTGCCAGCAGCTTAATTGGGGGGGTGACCGGGGAGCTGTTTTTT. It is translated as CASSLIGGVTGELFF.

The chain uses TRBV7-8 and TRBJ1-2; no clear D gene. Germline-derived CDR1 and CDR2 are SGHVS and FQNEAQ. V dropped 2 bases and J dropped 3 bases, with 10 bases sitting between them. The CDR3 runs 14 residues. The CDR3 protein is CASSLKQQDYGYTF. CDR3 nucleotide sequence: TGTGCCAGCAGCTTAAAACAGCAAGACTATGGCTACACCTTC.

The rearrangement links TRBV9 to TRBJ2-5, with a possible D match to TRBD1 (6 bases). The CDR3 totals 14 residues. Looked up from germline, CDR1 is SGDLS and CDR2 is YYNGEE. The germline V and J ends were trimmed by 3 bases and 1 base, with 10 bases remaining between them. CDR3 sequence (DNA): TGTGCCAGCAGCGGTGGACAGAGCCAAGAGACCCAGTACTTC. Amino acid sequence: CASSGGQSQETQYF.

The V call is TRBV7-5, the J call TRBJ2-2. TRBV7-5 counts as a pseudogene. The CDR3 length is 15 residues. Here the CDR3 DNA reads TGTGCCAGAAGCTTACTACACGCGAACACCGGGGAGCTGTTTTTT. This encodes CARSLLHANTGELFF.

The CDR3 region is CASSQQGLQETQYF. CDR3 DNA sequence: TGTGCCAGCAGCCAACAGGGGCTCCAAGAGACCCAGTACTTC. The V call is TRBV2, the J call TRBJ2-5; TRBD1 matches 7 bases. J gave up 1 base and V 6 bases, and 5 bases lay outside the gene matches. CDR3 length: 14 amino acids. Germline CDR1 SNHLY, CDR2 FYNNEI. The full variable domain, rest sourced from reference TRBV2 and TRBJ2-5, is EPEVTQTPSHQVTQMGQEVILRCVPISNHLYFYWYRQILGQKVEFLVSFYNNEISEKSEIFDDQFSVERPDGSNFTLKIRSTKLEDSAMYFCASSQQGLQETQYFGPGTRLLVL.

The CDR3 spells CASSLIGGSSYEQYF. The CDR3 DNA sequence: TGTGCCAGCAGCCTTATAGGGGGAAGCTCCTACGAGCAGTACTTC. The rearrangement joins TRBV14 to TRBJ2-7; a weak D match, TRBD1 (6 bases). Per germline, CDR1 SGHDN and CDR2 FVKESK. CDR3 size: 15 residues. V was trimmed by 4 bases and J by 0 bases, leaving 13 bases between them.

The genes are TRBV27 and TRBJ2-6; no clear D gene. Germline loops: CDR1 MNHEY, CDR2 SMNVEV (reference sequence). The CDR3 has 16 amino acids. V was trimmed by 5 bases and J by 0 bases, leaving 11 bases between them. The CDR3 DNA sequence: TGTGCCAGCAGTCCCTCGGGCCTCTCTGGGGCCAACGTCCTGACTTTC. Its translation is CASSPSGLSGANVLTF.